This TCR beta chain was retrieved from a study of blood T cell repertoires in COVID-19. The CDR3 covers 11 residues. Germline loops: CDR1 PRHDT, CDR2 FYEKMQ (reference sequence). With 10 bases removed from V and 6 bases from J, the gap between germline ends came to 11 bases. Grouping used clinical history reported by participants in a survey and questionnaire. Sequencing used immunoSEQ multiplex PCR; TCRdb keeps in-frame clones, though not all of them. Of around 240,000 clones in the sample, approximately 85% were seen once. The chain joins TRBV13 to TRBJ2-3; perhaps TRBD1 as D (6 bases). The TCR sequence derives from a woman in her forties or fifties who had recovered from COVID-19. The sequenced material came from PBMCs or T cells enriched from blood (not recorded which). The CDR3, as DNA: TGTGCCACCTCAAGGGGGGATACGCAGTATTTT. It yields the protein CATSRGDTQYF.